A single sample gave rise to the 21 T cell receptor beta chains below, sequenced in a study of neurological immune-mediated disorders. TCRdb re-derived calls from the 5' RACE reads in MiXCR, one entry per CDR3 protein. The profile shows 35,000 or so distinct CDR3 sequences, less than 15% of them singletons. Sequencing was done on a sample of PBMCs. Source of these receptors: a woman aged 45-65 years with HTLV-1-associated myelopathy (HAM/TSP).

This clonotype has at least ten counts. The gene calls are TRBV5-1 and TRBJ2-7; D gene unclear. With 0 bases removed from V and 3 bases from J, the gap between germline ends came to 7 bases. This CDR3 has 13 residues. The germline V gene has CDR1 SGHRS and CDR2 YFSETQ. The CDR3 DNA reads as TGCGCCAGCAGCTTGGAGGCATTCTACGAGCAGTACGTC. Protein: CASSLEAFYEQYV.

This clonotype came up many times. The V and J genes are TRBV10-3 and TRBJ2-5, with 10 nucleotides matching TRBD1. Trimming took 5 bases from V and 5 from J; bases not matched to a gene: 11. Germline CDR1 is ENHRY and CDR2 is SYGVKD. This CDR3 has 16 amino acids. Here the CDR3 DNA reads TGTGCCATCAGTCCTGGGGGGGACAGGGGCTTGGAGACCCAGTACTTC. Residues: CAISPGGDRGLETQYF.

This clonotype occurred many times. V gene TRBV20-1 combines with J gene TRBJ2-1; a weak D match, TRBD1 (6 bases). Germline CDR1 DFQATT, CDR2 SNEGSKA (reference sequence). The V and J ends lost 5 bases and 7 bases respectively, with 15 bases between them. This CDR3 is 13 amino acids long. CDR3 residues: CSASDRSGNEQFF. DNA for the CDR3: TGCAGTGCTTCCGACAGGTCAGGGAATGAGCAGTTCTTC.

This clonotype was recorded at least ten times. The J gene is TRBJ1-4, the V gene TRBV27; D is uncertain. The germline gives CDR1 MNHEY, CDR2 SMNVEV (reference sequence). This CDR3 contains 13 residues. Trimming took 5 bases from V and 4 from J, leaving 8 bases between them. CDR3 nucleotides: TGTGCCAGCAGTAAACAAATTAATGAAAAACTGTTTTTT. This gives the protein CASSKQINEKLFF.

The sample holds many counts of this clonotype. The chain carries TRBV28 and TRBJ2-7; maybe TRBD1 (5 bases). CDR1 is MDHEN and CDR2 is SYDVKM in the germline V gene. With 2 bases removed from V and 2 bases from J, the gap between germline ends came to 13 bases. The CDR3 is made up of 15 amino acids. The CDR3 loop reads CASSLRTIPPYEQYV. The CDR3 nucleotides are TGTGCCAGCAGTTTACGGACAATTCCACCCTACGAGCAGTACGTC.

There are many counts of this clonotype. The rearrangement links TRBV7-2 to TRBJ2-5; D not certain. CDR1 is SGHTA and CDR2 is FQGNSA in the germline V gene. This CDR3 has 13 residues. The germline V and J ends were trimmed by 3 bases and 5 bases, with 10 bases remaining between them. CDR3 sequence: CASSFSGGETQYF. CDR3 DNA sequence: TGTGCCAGCAGCTTTTCGGGTGGGGAGACCCAGTACTTC.

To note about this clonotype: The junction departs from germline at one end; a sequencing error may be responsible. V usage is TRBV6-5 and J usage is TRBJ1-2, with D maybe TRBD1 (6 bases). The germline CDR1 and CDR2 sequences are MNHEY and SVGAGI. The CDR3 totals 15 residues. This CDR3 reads CASSYSRGNNYDYTF. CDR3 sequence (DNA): TGTGCCAGCAGTTACTCCAGGGGAAATAACTATGACTACACCTTC.

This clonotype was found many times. CDR3 bases: TGTGCCAGCAGCGTGGGACGGCCATACGAGCAGTACTTC. It codes for CASSVGRPYEQYF. The chain is built from TRBV7-8 and TRBJ2-7, with D possibly being TRBD1 or TRBD2 (5 bases each). The CDR3 consists of 13 residues. The germline gives CDR1 SGHVS, CDR2 FQNEAQ. V lost 5 bases, J lost 4 bases, and 12 bases lay in between.

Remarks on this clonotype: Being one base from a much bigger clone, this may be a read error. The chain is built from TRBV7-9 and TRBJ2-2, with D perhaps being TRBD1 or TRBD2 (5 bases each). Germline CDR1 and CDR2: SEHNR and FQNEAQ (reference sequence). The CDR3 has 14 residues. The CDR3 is CASSSYRNTGELIF. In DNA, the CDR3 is TGTGCCAGCAGCTCCTACAGGAACACCGGGGAGCTGATTTTT. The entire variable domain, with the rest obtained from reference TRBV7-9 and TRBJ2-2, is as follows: DTGVSQNPRHKITKRGQNVTFRCDPISEHNRLYWYRQTLGQGPEFLTYFQNEAQLEKSRLLSDRFSAERPKGSFSTLEIQRTEQGDSAMYLCASSSYRNTGELIFGEGSRLTVL.

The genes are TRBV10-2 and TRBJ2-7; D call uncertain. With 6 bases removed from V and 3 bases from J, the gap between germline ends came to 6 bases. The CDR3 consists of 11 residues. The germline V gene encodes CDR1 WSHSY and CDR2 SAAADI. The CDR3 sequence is CASSPYYEQYF. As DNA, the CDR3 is TGCGCCAGCAGCCCGTACTACGAGCAGTACTTC.

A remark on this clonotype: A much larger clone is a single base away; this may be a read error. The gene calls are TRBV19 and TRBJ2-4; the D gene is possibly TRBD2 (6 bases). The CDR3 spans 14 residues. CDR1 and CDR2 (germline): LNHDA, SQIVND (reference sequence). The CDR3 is CASSRRESKNIQCF. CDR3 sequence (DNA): TGTGCCAGTAGTAGGAGGGAGTCCAAAAACATTCAGTGCTTC.

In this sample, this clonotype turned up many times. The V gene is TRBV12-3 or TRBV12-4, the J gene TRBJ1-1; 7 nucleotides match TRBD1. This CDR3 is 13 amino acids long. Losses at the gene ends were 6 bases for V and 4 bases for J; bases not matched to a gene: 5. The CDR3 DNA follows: TGTGCCAGCAGAGCGACAGGGCCCACTGAAGCTTTCTTT. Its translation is CASRATGPTEAFF.

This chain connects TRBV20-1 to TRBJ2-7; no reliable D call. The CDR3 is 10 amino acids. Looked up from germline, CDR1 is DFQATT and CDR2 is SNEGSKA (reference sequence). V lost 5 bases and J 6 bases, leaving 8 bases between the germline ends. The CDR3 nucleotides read TGCAGTGCTCCTAGACGCGAGCAGTACTTC. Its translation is CSAPRREQYF.

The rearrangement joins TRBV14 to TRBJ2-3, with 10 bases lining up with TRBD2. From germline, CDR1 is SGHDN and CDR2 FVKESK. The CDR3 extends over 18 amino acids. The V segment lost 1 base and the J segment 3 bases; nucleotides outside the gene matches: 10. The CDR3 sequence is CASSQVRASGGYTDTQYF. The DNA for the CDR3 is TGTGCCAGCAGCCAAGTTCGTGCTAGCGGGGGTTATACAGATACGCAGTATTTT.

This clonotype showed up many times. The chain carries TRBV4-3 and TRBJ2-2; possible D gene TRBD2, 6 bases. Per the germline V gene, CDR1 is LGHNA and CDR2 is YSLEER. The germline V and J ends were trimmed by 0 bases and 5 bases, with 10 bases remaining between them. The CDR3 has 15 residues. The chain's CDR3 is CASSQDWGVTGELFF. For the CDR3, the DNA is TGCGCCAGCAGCCAAGATTGGGGGGTAACCGGGGAGCTGTTTTTT.

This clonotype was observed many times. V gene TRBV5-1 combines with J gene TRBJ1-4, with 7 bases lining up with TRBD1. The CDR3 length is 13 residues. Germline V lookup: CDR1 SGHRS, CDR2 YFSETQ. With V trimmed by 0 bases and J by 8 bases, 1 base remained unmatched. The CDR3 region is CASSLGQGEKLFF. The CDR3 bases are TGCGCCAGCAGCTTGGGACAGGGCGAAAAACTGTTTTTT.

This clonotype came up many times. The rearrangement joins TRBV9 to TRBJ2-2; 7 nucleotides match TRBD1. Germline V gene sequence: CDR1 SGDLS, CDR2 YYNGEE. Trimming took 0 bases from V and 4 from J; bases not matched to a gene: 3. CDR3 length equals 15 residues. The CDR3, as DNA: TGTGCCAGCAGCGTAGGAGGGGGCGTCACCGGGGAGCTGTTTTTT. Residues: CASSVGGGVTGELFF.

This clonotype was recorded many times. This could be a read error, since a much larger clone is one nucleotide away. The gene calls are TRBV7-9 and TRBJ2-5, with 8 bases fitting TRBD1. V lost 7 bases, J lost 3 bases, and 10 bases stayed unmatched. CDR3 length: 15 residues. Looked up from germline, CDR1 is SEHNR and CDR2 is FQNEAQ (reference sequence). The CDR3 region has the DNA TGTGCCAGCAACTCCTTCCCGACAGGGGAAGAGACCCAGTACTTC. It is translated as CASNSFPTGEETQYF. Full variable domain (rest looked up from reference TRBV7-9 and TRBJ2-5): DTGVSQNPRHKITKRGQNVTFRCDPISEHNRLYWYRQTLGQGPEFLTYFQNEAQLEKSRLLSDRFSAERPKGSFSTLEIQRTEQGDSAMYLCASNSFPTGEETQYFGPGTRLLVL.

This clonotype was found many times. Written as DNA, the CDR3 is TGTGCCAGCACCCCAACGGGACAGGGGCATCTAGATGAGCAGTTCTTC. It specifies CASTPTGQGHLDEQFF. The chain uses TRBV27 and TRBJ2-1; 10 bases map to TRBD1. CDR1 is MNHEY, CDR2 SMNVEV, per germline (reference sequence). V lost 7 bases to trimming and J lost 8 bases; unmatched junction nucleotides: 14. This CDR3 has 16 amino acids.

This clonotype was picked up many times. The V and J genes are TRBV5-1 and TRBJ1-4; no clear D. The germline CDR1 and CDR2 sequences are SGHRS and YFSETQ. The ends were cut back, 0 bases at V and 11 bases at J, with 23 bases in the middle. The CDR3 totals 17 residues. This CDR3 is CASSLDVRQTPLKKLFF. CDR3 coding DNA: TGCGCCAGCAGCTTGGATGTTCGGCAAACGCCCTTGAAGAAACTGTTTTTT. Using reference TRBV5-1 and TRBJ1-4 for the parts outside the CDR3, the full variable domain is KAGVTQTPRYLIKTRGQQVTLSCSPISGHRSVSWYQQTPGQGLQFLFEYFSETQRNKGNFPGRFSGRQFSNSRSEMNVSTLELGDSALYLCASSLDVRQTPLKKLFFGSGTQLSVL.

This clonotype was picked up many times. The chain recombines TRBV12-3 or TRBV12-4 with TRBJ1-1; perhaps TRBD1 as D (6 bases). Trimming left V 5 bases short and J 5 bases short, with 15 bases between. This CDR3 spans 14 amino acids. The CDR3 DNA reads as TGTGCCAGCAGTCCCTCTCAGGGGTTTACTGAAGCTTTCTTT. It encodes CASSPSQGFTEAFF.